This entry describes one TCR beta chain. Germline assignment: CDR1 SGHAT and CDR2 FQNNGV. The CDR3 extends over 14 amino acids. Trimming cost V 4 bases and J 5 bases; bases outside gene matches: 5. The data were produced by immunoSEQ multiplex PCR, yet TCRdb's version contains in-frame clones alone and is incomplete. The table lists roughly 6,500 clones, 79% of them singletons, with more than 35% in the top ten. The source of the sample is a study of T cell clones after liver transplantation. Study in general: TCRbeta sequencing after a pre-transplant mixed lymphocyte reaction identified graft-donor-reactive clones, later tracked in post-transplant blood.

Unstimulated PBMCs were sorted into CD3+CD4+ and CD3+CD8+ populations. This clonotype originated in a human patient who received a liver transplant. Some T cells could come from the graft donor. Sequencing was performed on CD8+ T cells from blood, taken 24 months after liver transplant. The V and J genes are TRBV11-2 and TRBJ2-1, with TRBD1 matching 7 bases. In DNA, the CDR3 is TGTGCCAGCAGCTCGGGACAGATCCACAATGAGCAGTTCTTC. It yields the protein CASSSGQIHNEQFF.